Below are 18 T cell receptor beta chains sequenced from a single sample in a study of blood T cell repertoires in COVID-19. Some clones are missing from TCRdb's copy, which holds only in-frame ones; the method was immunoSEQ multiplex PCR. This sample has under 60,000 clones; roughly 90% occur once, and the top ten carry approximately 4%. Sequenced input: peripheral blood. The receptors derive from a human donor in a cohort sampled during active COVID-19.

The chain carries TRBV16 and TRBJ2-3, with 8 bases identical to TRBD2. This CDR3 has 16 residues. CDR1 is KGHSY, CDR2 FQNENV, per germline. J was trimmed by 4 bases and V by 4 bases; bases with no gene match: 10. The CDR3 loop is CASSPAGGEVADTQYF. CDR3 nucleotide sequence: TGTGCCAGCAGCCCCGCGGGGGGAGAGGTTGCAGATACGCAGTATTTT. Filled out from reference TRBV16 and TRBJ2-3, the complete variable domain reads GEEVAQTPKHLVRGEGQKAKLYCAPIKGHSYVFWYQQVLKNEFKFLISFQNENVFDETGMPKERFSAKCLPNSPCSLEIQATKLEDSAVYFCASSPAGGEVADTQYFGPGTRLTVL.

The CDR3, as DNA: TGTGCCAGTAACGACAGGGGGCCCTATGGCTACACCTTC. Protein sequence: CASNDRGPYGYTF. The chain carries TRBV19 and TRBJ1-2, with 10 bases identical to TRBD1. This CDR3 is 13 amino acids long. From germline, CDR1 is LNHDA and CDR2 SQIVND (reference sequence). J was trimmed by 4 bases and V by 7 bases; bases with no gene match: 3.

V and J are TRBV6-6 and TRBJ2-7, with 7 bases lining up with TRBD1. CDR3 length equals 15 residues. The germline CDR1 and CDR2 sequences are MNHNY and SVGAGI (reference sequence). After removal of 2 bases from V and 4 bases from J, the junction contained 8 bases not matched to a gene. The CDR3 is CASSYLSGTAYEQYV. CDR3 sequence (DNA): TGTGCCAGCAGTTACCTTTCCGGGACAGCGTACGAGCAGTACGTC.

This rearrangement joins TRBV2 to TRBJ1-1; TRBD1 matches 7 bases. Germline trimming cut 6 bases from V and 6 bases from J; bases unmatched to any gene: 7. The CDR3 runs 13 residues. Germline V CDR1 and CDR2: SNHLY, FYNNEI. This chain's CDR3 is CASRHDRAPEAFF. The CDR3 DNA reads TGTGCCAGCAGACATGACAGGGCGCCTGAAGCTTTCTTT.

This chain connects TRBV25-1 to TRBJ1-6, with no clear D. From germline, CDR1 is MGHDK and CDR2 SYGVNS. CDR3 length equals 14 residues. V was cut by 4 bases and J by 8 bases, with 12 bases left in between. The CDR3 loop reads CASSVDERYSPLHF. The CDR3 coding sequence is TGTGCCAGCAGTGTTGATGAGAGATATTCACCCCTCCACTTT.

This clone was counted a single time. The gene calls are TRBV6-6 and TRBJ2-7; TRBD1 aligns across 7 bases. The J segment lost 1 base and the V segment lost 2 bases, leaving 2 bases of the junction unmatched. Germline V lookup: CDR1 MNHNY, CDR2 SVGAGI (reference sequence). The CDR3 has 14 residues. The CDR3 DNA reads as TGTGCCAGCAGTTACGGGACAGCATCCTACGAGCAGTACTTC. Translation gives CASSYGTASYEQYF.

This clone has only a few counts. The chain uses TRBV4-1 and TRBJ2-3; D is possibly TRBD1 (6 bases). The CDR3 consists of 16 residues. V dropped 1 base and J dropped 0 bases, with 11 bases sitting between them. CDR1 is MGHRA and CDR2 is YSYEKL in the germline V gene. CDR3 sequence reads: CASSQGRDKSTDTQYF. The CDR3 DNA follows: TGCGCCAGCAGCCAAGGAAGGGACAAAAGCACAGATACGCAGTATTTT.

The chain uses TRBV11-3 and TRBJ2-3, with 9 positions matching TRBD2. V shed 0 bases and J 4 bases; nucleotides not matched to a gene: 2. The CDR3 is 15 residues long. CDR1 and CDR2 from the germline V gene are SGHNT and YENEEA. DNA for the CDR3: TGTGCCAGCAGCTTAGATGGCGGGAGGGCAGATACGCAGTATTTT. Encoded protein: CASSLDGGRADTQYF.

The V call is TRBV19, the J call TRBJ2-7; the match to TRBD2 covers 11 bases. Germline V gives CDR1 LNHDA, CDR2 SQIVND (reference sequence). The CDR3 is 15 residues long. J was trimmed by 0 bases and V by 7 bases; bases with no gene match: 5. The CDR3 nucleotides read TGTGCCAGTACCACGGGGACTAGCGGCTCCTACGAGCAGTACTTC. This sequence encodes CASTTGTSGSYEQYF.

The chain joins TRBV19 to TRBJ2-3; maybe TRBD1 (6 bases). Trimming cost V 3 bases and J 4 bases, with 20 bases left between them. This CDR3 spans 17 amino acids. Germline V gene sequence: CDR1 LNHDA, CDR2 SQIVND (reference sequence). CDR3 in DNA: TGTGCCAGTAGTATTGGAGGCGGCAGGGGACGGGCAGATACGCAGTATTTT. It specifies CASSIGGGRGRADTQYF.

This chain connects TRBV5-5 to TRBJ2-7; D is undetermined. The CDR3 loop spans 12 amino acids. V lost 4 bases and J 3 bases, leaving 8 bases between the germline ends. Germline V gives CDR1 SGHKS, CDR2 YYEKEE (reference sequence). Written as DNA, the CDR3 is TGTGCCAGCAGCAGAGACTTCTACGAGCAGTACGTC. It translates to CASSRDFYEQYV.

The chain combines TRBV28 with TRBJ1-5; D is possibly TRBD1 (5 bases). V was shortened by 5 bases and J by 3 bases, with 11 bases between the two germline ends. CDR3 size: 14 residues. Per the germline V gene, CDR1 is MDHEN and CDR2 is SYDVKM. The DNA of the CDR3 is TGTGCCAGCAGTCCCAGGGACTCCAATCAGCCCCAGCATTTT. Encoded protein: CASSPRDSNQPQHF.

The V and J genes are TRBV19 and TRBJ1-5; 10 bases agree with TRBD1. The ends lost 5 bases at V and 9 bases at J; junction bases unmatched: 10. Germline CDR1 and CDR2: LNHDA and SQIVND (reference sequence). This CDR3 is built from 15 residues. The CDR3 DNA sequence: TGTGCCAGTAGTCCGAAGGGACAGGGGAGACCGCCCCAGCATTTT. This sequence encodes CASSPKGQGRPPQHF.

The chain carries TRBV10-3 and TRBJ1-2; perhaps TRBD1 as D (5 bases). Germline CDR1 reads ENHRY; CDR2 reads SYGVKD. This CDR3 has 15 amino acids. The V gene lost 0 bases and the J gene lost 4 bases, with 12 bases spanning the gap. The CDR3: CAISESSGTVYGYTF. The CDR3 DNA follows: TGTGCCATCAGTGAGTCGTCAGGGACTGTCTATGGCTACACCTTC.

The rearrangement links TRBV2 to TRBJ1-2; D is uncertain. Per the germline V gene, CDR1 is SNHLY and CDR2 is FYNNEI. The CDR3 covers 14 residues. V was trimmed by 3 bases and J by 8 bases, leaving 16 bases between them. The CDR3 here is CASSDSGPYRGYTF. DNA of the CDR3: TGTGCCAGCAGTGACAGCGGGCCGTATCGGGGCTACACCTTC. The whole variable domain, filled in from reference TRBV2 and TRBJ1-2, reads EPEVTQTPSHQVTQMGQEVILRCVPISNHLYFYWYRQILGQKVEFLVSFYNNEISEKSEIFDDQFSVERPDGSNFTLKIRSTKLEDSAMYFCASSDSGPYRGYTFGSGTRLTVV.

This clone was counted a few times. The chain carries TRBV7-8 and TRBJ1-5; D is unresolved. Germline loops: CDR1 SGHVS, CDR2 FQNEAQ. V was shortened by 1 base and J by 1 base, with 5 bases between the two germline ends. There are 14 residues in the CDR3. The DNA for the CDR3 is TGTGCCAGCAGCTTAGACTGGAGCAATCAGCCCCAGCATTTT. Amino acid sequence: CASSLDWSNQPQHF. The full variable domain, rest sourced from reference TRBV7-8 and TRBJ1-5, is GAGVSQSPRYKVAKRGQDVALRCDPISGHVSLFWYQQALGQGPEFLTYFQNEAQLDKSGLPSDRFFAERPEGSVSTLKIQRTQQEDSAVYLCASSLDWSNQPQHFGDGTRLSIL.

The chain has TRBV6-1 and TRBJ2-7; TRBD1 matches at 10 bases. The CDR3 is 14 residues long. The V gene's germline CDR1 is MNHNS and CDR2 SASEGT. J lost 4 bases, V lost 1 base, and 1 base had no gene match. The CDR3 is CASSEGTGGYEQYF. DNA of the CDR3: TGTGCCAGCAGTGAAGGGACAGGGGGTTACGAGCAGTACTTC.

This clone came up a few times. The chain employs TRBV5-3 and TRBJ2-7; 8 bases are a match to TRBD2. TRBV5-3 is marked as an open reading frame, function uncertain. J gave up 4 bases and V 0 bases, and 12 bases lay outside the gene matches. There are 17 residues in the CDR3. The CDR3 DNA reads as TGTGCCAGAAGCTTGGCCGTGGCGGGAGGAGGGCGTTACGAGCAGTACTTC. Residues: CARSLAVAGGGRYEQYF.